This T cell receptor (beta chain) is drawn from a study of T cell responses to AZD1222 COVID-19 vaccine. The CDR3 is 16 amino acids. The germline gives CDR1 SEHNR, CDR2 FQNEAQ (reference sequence). The V end was cut by 1 base, the J end by 5 bases, with 14 bases between. Sequenced by immunoSEQ multiplex PCR; TCRdb stores in-frame clones only, minus some. There are some 100,000 clones in the sample; about nine tenths occur only once, and more than 1.5% lies in the top ten. Sequenced here: peripheral blood, sampled on day 0 of AZD1222 vaccination. The rearrangement joins TRBV7-9 to TRBJ2-2; weak D call: TRBD2 (6 bases). This receptor was obtained from an adult in good health. CDR3 in amino acids: CASSLGPGVMTGELFF. The DNA for the CDR3 is TGTGCCAGCAGCTTAGGACCGGGAGTGATGACCGGGGAGCTGTTTTTT.